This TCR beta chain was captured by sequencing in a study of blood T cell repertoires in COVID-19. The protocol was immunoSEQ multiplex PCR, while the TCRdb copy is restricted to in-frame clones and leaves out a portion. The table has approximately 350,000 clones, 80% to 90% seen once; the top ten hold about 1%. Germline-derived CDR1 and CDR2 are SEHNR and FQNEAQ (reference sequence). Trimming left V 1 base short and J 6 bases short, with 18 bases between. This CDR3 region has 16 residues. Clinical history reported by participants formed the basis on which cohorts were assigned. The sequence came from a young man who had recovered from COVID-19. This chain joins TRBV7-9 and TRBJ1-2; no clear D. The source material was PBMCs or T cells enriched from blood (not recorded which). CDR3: CASSLVAEGHSHGYTF. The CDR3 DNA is TGTGCCAGCAGCTTAGTGGCAGAGGGCCACTCGCATGGCTACACCTTC.